This TCR beta chain derives from a study of T cells after yellow fever vaccination. Study context: SMART-Seq v4 Ultra Low Input handled preparation of low-cell-number fractions.

TCRdb called the 5' RACE reads again in MiXCR, with one record for every CDR3 protein. The sample yields 400,000 to 450,000 distinct CDR3 sequences, around 20% seen once. Study-level points and caveats: Most primary-vaccination clones reappeared after the booster (around 95% CD4, 88% CD8). Compared with primary, the secondary response was weaker and peaked at day 5, not 15. The presence of abundant clonotypes contaminating from the bulk population was possible in FACS-sorted repertoires.

CDR3 length: 14 amino acids. Between the trimmed V and J ends, which lost 5 bases and 6 bases, there was a span of 15 bases. In germline, CDR1 is SGHTA, CDR2 FQGNSA. This clonotype came up a few times. Its antigen is not identified. The clonotype was recovered from a man aged 18 to 29 who received the YFV17D yellow fever vaccine. This rearrangement joins TRBV7-2 to TRBJ2-3; TRBD1 is a possible D gene (6 bases). Sequencing used PBMCs, obtained before the yellow fever booster vaccination. This CDR3 reads CASSKRQALDTQYF. In DNA, the CDR3 is TGTGCCAGCAGCAAGCGACAGGCCCTGGATACGCAGTATTTT.